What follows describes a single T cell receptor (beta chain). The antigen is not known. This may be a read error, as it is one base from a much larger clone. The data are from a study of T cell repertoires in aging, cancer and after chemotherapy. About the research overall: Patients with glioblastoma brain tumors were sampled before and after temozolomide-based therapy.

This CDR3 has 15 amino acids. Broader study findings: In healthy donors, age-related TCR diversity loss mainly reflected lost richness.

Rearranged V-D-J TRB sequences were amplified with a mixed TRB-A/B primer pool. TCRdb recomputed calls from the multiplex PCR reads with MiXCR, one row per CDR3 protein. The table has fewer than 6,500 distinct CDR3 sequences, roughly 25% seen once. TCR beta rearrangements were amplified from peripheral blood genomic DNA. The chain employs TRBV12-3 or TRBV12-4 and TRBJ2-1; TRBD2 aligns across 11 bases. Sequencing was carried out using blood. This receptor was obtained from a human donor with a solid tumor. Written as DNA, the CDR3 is TGTGCCAGCAGTTTCGGACTAGCGGGCTACAATAAGCAGTTCTTC. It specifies CASSFGLAGYNKQFF.